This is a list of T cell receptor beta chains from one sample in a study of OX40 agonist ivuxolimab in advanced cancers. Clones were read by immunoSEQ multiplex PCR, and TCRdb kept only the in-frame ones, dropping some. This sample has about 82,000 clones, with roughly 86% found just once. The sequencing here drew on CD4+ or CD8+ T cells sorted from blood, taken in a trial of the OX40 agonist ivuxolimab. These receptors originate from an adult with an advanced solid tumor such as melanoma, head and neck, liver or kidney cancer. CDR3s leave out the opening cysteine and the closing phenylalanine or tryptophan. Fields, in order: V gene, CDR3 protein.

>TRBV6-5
ASSYFRDTEAF
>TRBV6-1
AGGREERTEAF
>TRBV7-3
ASSTYANTGELF
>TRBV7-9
ASSLVGGYEQY
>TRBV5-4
ASSPMTRSSYNEQF
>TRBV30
ASLGGHGQY
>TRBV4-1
ASSQGRGSYEQY
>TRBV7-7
ASSLTGTSEQF
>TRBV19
ASSDFNQPQH
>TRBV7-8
ASSTGGSPVYEQY
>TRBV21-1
ASRGGQGYGYT
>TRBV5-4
ASSLDTGQTYEQY
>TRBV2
ASSGIQPYEQY
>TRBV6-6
ASRPGTGFFGELF
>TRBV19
ATRGTSSYNSPLH
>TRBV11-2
ASSPGHSGANVLT
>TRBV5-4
ASSTGQSPEAF
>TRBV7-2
ASSLRYTEAF
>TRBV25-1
ASSEFVAGENTGELF
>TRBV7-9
ASSLAGGQNQPQH
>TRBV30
AWTRAGGTGELF
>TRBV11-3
ASSNPGAGRNEQF
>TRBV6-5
ASSYGETHYEQY
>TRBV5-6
ASSGGTVEPYEQY
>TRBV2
ASSGTGLNTEAF
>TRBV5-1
ASSLDRVQTQY
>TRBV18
ASSPPGSGRAHEQF
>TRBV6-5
ASSYDRPTEAF
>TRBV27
ASSFRQGWYNSPLH
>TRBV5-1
ASSLSIDRGQPTEAF
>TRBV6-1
ASSEQAVGGNTEAF
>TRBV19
ASKDPPRDREGYT
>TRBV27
ASSLYPPPYEQY
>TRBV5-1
ASSLSVPRAEQY
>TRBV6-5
ASSYSSGTSSNEQF
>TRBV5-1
ASSLAANEQF
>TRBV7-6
ASSLVYGETQY
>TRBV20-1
SARVVDGYT
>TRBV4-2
ASSQGIDPRGNTIY
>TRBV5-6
ASSAGGANTGELF
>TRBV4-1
ASSQVGGPYTEAF
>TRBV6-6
ASREGLAYSYEQY
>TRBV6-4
ASSDLYNEQF
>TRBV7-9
ASSPGLETQY
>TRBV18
ASSPDALNTEAF
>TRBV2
ASAGTAAKSLH
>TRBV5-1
ASSLGGTGGDYEQY
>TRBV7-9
ASSLVGTGGSEQY
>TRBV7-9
ASSLSRAYNEQF
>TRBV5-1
ASSLDPDSYNEQF
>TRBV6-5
ASSLGHSLHEQY
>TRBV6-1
ASGRGSSYEQY
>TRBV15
ATSRDGTQMGAF
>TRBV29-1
SVQSGAEGYT
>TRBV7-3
ASSFSGGDGLSEQF
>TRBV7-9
ASSLEGRIYGYT
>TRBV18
ASSPGEAMNTEAF
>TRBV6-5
ASSYSGEGQY